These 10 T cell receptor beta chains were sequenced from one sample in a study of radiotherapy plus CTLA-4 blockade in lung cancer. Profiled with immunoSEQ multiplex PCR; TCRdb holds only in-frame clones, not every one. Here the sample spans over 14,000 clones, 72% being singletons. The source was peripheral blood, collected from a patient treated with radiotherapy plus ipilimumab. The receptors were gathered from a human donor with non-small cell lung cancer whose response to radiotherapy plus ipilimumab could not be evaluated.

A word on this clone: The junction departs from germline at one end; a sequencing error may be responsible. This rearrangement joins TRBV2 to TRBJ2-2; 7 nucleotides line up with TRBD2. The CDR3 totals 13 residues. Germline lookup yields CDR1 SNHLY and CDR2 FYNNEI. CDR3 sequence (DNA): TGTGCCAGCGGCGGCGGGGGAGTCCGGGGAGCTGTTTTT. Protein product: CASGGGGVRGAVF.

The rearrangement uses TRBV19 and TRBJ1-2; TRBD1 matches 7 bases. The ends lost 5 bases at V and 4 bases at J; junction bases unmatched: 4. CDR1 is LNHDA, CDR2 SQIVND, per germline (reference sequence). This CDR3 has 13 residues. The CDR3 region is CASSFTGAYGYTF. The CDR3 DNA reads TGTGCCAGTAGTTTCACAGGGGCCTATGGCTACACCTTC.

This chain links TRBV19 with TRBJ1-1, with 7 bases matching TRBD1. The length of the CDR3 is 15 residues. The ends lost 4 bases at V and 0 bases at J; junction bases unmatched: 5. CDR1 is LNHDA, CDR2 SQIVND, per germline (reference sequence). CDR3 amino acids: CASSTEGALNTEAFF. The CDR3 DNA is TGTGCCAGTAGTACGGAGGGGGCTCTGAACACTGAAGCTTTCTTT.

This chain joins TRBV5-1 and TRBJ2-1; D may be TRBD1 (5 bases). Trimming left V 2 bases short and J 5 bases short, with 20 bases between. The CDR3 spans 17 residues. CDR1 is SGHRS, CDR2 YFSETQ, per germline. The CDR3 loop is CASSLSPTGSGHNEQFF. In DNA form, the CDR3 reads TGCGCCAGCAGCTTAAGCCCCACAGGATCAGGGCACAATGAGCAGTTCTTC.

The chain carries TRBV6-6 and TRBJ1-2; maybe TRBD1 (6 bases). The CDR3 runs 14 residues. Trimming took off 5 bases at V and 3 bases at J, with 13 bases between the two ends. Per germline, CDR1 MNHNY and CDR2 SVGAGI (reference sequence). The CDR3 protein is CASSPRAGDYGYTF. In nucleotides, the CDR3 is TGTGCCAGCAGTCCACGGGCAGGGGACTATGGCTACACCTTC.

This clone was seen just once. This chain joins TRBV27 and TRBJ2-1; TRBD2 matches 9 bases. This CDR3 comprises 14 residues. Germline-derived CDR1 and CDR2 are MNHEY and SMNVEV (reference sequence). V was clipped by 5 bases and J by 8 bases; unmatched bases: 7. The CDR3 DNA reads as TGTGCCAGCAGTCCCATAGCGGGGGCCTATGAGCAGTTCTTC. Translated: CASSPIAGAYEQFF.

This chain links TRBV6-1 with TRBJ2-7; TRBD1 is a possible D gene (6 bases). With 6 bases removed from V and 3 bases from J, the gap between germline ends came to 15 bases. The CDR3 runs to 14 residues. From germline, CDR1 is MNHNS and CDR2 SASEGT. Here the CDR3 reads CASRDGTLNYEQYF. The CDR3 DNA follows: TGTGCCAGCAGGGACGGGACACTTAACTACGAGCAGTACTTC.

The CDR3 DNA follows: TGTGCCAGCGGGACTAGCGGGGGGCGGGAGACCCAGTACTTC. Protein sequence: CASGTSGGRETQYF. The V gene is TRBV7-2, the J gene TRBJ2-5; TRBD2 matches 15 bases. CDR1 is SGHTA and CDR2 is FQGNSA in the germline V gene. The CDR3 contains 14 residues. V shed 8 bases and J 5 bases; nucleotides not matched to a gene: 3.

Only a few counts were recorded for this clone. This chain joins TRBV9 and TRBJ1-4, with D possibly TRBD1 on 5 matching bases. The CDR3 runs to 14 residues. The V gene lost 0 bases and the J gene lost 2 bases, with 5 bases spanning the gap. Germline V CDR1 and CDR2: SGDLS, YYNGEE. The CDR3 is CASSVAGTNEKLFF. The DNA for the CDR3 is TGTGCCAGCAGCGTAGCAGGGACTAATGAAAAACTGTTTTTT.

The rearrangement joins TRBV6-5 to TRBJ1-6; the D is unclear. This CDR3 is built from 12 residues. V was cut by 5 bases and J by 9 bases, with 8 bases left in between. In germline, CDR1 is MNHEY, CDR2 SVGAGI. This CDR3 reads CASSELLSPLHF. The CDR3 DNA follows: TGTGCCAGCAGTGAACTACTTTCACCCCTCCACTTT.